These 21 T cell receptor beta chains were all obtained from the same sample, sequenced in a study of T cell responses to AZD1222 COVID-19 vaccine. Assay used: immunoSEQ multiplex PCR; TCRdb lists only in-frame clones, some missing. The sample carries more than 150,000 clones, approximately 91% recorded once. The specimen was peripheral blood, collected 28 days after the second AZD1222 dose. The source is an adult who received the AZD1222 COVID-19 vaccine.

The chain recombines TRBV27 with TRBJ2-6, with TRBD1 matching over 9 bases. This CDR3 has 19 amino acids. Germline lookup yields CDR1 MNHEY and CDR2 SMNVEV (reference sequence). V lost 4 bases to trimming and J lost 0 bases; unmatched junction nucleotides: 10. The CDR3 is CASSSASTGGYSGANVLTF. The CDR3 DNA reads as TGTGCCAGCAGTTCTGCCTCGACAGGGGGGTACTCTGGGGCCAACGTCCTGACTTTC. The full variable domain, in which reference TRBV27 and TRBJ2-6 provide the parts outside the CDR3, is EAQVTQNPRYLITVTGKKLTVTCSQNMNHEYMSWYRQDPGLGLRQIYYSMNVEVTDKGDVPEGYKVSRKEKRNFPLILESPSPNQTSLYFCASSSASTGGYSGANVLTFGAGSRLTVL.

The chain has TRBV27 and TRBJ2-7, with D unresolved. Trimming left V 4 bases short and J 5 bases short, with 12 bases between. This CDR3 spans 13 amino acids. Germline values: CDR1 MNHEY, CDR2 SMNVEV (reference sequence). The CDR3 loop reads CASSSNANNEQYF. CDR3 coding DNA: TGTGCCAGCAGTTCGAACGCCAACAACGAGCAGTACTTC.

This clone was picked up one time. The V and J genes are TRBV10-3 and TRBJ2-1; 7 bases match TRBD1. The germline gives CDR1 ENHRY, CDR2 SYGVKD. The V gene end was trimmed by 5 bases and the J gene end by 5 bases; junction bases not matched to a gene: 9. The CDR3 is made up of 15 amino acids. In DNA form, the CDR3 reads TGTGCCATCAGTCATTGGGACAGACAGAACAATGAGCAGTTCTTC. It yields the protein CAISHWDRQNNEQFF.

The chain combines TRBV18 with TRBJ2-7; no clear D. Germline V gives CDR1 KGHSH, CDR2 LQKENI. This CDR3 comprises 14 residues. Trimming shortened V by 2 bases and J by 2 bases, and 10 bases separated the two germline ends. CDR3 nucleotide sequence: TGTGCCAGCTCACCAGCAGAATTAACCTACGAGCAGTACTTC. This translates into CASSPAELTYEQYF.

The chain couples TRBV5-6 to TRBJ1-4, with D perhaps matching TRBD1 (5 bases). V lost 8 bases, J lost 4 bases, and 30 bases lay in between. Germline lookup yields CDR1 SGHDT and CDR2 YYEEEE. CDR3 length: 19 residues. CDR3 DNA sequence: TGTGCCAGTACTACTTTTATTAGGAGGGCAGGGCGAATTAATGAAAAACTGTTTTTT. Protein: CASTTFIRRAGRINEKLFF.

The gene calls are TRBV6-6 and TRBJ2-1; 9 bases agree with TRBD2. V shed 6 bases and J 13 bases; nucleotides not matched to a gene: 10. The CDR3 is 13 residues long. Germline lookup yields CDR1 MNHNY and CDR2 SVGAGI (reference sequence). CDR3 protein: CASSSMSGGPQFF. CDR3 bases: TGTGCCAGCAGCTCCATGAGCGGGGGGCCCCAGTTCTTC.

For the CDR3, the DNA is TGTGCCAGCACCTACTTAATACCCCGAGAGGGTAATTCACCCCTCCACTTT. Translating it yields CASTYLIPREGNSPLHF. This chain connects TRBV7-4 to TRBJ1-6; D remains ambiguous. Germline CDR1 SGHVT, CDR2 SQSDAQ. The length of the CDR3 is 17 residues. V lost 7 bases, J lost 6 bases, and 22 bases lay in between.

The DNA of the CDR3 is TGTGCCTGGAGTGTTGGGGGAGGGGCTGAAGCTTTCTTT. It is translated as CAWSVGGGAEAFF. The gene calls are TRBV30 and TRBJ1-1, with D possibly being TRBD1 (5 bases). Trimming left V 0 bases short and J 6 bases short, with 11 bases between. Germline V gene sequence: CDR1 GTSNPN, CDR2 SVGIG (reference sequence). The CDR3 length is 13 residues.

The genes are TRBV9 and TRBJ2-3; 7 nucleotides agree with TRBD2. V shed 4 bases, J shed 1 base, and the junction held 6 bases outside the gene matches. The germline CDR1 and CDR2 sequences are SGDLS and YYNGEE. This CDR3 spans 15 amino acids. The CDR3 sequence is CASSFRDYRTDTQYF. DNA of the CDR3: TGTGCCAGCAGCTTCCGGGACTACCGCACAGATACGCAGTATTTT. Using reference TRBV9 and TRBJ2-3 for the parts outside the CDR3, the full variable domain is DSGVTQTPKHLITATGQRVTLRCSPRSGDLSVYWYQQSLDQGLQFLIQYYNGEERAKGNILERFSAQQFPDLHSELNLSSLELGDSALYFCASSFRDYRTDTQYFGPGTRLTVL.

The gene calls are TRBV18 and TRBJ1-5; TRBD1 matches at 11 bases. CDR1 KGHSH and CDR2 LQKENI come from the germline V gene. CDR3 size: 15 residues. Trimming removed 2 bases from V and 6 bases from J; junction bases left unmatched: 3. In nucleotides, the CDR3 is TGTGCCAGCTCACCAGGACAGGGGGCTAGTCAGCCCCAGCATTTT. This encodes CASSPGQGASQPQHF.

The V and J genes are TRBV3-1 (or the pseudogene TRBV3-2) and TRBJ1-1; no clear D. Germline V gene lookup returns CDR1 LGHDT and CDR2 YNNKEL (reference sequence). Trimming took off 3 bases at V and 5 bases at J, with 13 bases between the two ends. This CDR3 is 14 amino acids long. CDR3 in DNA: TGTGCCAGCAGCCAGGCTGAAAGGAATACTGAAGCTTTCTTT. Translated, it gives CASSQAERNTEAFF.

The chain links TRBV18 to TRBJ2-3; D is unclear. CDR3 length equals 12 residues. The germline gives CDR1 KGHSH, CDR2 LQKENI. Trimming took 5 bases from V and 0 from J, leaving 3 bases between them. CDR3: CASSYSTDTQYF. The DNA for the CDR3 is TGTGCCAGCTCATATAGCACAGATACGCAGTATTTT.

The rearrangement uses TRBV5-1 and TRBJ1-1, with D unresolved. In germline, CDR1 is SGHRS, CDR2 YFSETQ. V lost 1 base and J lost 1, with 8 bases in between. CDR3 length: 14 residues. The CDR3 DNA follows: TGCGCCAGCAGCTTGATCCCTGAGAACACTGAAGCTTTCTTT. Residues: CASSLIPENTEAFF. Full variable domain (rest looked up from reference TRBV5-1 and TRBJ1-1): KAGVTQTPRYLIKTRGQQVTLSCSPISGHRSVSWYQQTPGQGLQFLFEYFSETQRNKGNFPGRFSGRQFSNSRSEMNVSTLELGDSALYLCASSLIPENTEAFFGQGTRLTVV.

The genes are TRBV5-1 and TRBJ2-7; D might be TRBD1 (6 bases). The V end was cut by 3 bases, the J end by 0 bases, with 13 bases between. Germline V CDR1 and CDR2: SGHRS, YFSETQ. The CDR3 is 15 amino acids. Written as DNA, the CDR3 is TGCGCCAGCAGCTCAGGACAGCCGAGCTCCTACGAGCAGTACTTC. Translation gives CASSSGQPSSYEQYF.

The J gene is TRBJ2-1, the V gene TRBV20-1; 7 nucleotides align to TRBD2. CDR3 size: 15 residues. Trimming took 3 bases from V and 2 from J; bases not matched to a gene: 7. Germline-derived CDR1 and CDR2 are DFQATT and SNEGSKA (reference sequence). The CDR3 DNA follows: TGCAGTGCTAGTGGGCGGGAGAGGACCTACAATGAGCAGTTCTTC. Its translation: CSASGRERTYNEQFF.

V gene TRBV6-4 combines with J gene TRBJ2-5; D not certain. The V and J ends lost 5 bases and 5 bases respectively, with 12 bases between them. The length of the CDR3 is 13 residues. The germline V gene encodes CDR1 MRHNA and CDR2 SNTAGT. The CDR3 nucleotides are TGTGCCAGCAGTCCGACGGGTAGCGAGACCCAGTACTTC. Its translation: CASSPTGSETQYF.

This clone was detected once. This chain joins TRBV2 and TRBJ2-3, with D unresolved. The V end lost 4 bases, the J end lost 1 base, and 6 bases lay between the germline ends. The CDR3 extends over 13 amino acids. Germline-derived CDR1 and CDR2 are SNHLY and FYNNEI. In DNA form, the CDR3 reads TGTGCCAGCAGTGCGGACCGCACAGATACGCAGTATTTT. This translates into CASSADRTDTQYF.

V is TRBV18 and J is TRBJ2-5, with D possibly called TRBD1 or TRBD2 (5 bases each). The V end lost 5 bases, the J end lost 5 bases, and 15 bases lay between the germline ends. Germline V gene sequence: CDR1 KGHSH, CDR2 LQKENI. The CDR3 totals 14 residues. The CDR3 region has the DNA TGTGCCAGCTCAAAACTAGGGGAAGGTGAGACCCAGTACTTC. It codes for CASSKLGEGETQYF. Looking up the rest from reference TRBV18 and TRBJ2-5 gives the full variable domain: NAGVMQNPRHLVRRRGQEARLRCSPMKGHSHVYWYRQLPEEGLKFMVYLQKENIIDESGMPKERFSAEFPKEGPSILRIQQVVRGDSAAYFCASSKLGEGETQYFGPGTRLLVL.

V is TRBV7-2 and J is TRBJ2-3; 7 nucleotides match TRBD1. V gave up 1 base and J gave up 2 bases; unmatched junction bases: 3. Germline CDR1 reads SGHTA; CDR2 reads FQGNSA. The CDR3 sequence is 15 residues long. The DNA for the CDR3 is TGTGCCAGCAGCTTAGGAGGGGGCCCCACAGATACGCAGTATTTT. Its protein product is CASSLGGGPTDTQYF.

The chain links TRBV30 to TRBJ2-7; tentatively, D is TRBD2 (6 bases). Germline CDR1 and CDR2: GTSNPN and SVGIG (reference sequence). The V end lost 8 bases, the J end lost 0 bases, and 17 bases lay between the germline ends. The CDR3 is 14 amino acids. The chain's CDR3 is CARGTGGYSYEQYF. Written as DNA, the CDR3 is TGTGCCCGGGGGACCGGGGGTTACTCCTACGAGCAGTACTTC.

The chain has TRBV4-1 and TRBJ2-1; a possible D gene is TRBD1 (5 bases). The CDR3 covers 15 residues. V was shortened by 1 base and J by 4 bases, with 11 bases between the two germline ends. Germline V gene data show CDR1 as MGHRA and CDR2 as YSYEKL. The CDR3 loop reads CASSQGVAGYNEQFF. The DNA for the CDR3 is TGCGCCAGCAGCCAAGGGGTAGCAGGGTACAATGAGCAGTTCTTC.